This T cell receptor beta chain appears in the sequencing data of a study of shared clonotypes between healthy human individuals. The assay was immunoSEQ multiplex PCR, and TCRdb's table has in-frame clones only and misses some. The data contain 2 million to 2.5 million clones, 92% of them singletons. The length of the CDR3 is 16 residues. Trimming at V came to 5 bases and at J to 5 bases, leaving 9 bases not matched to a gene. CDR1 LNHDA and CDR2 SQIVND come from the germline V gene (reference sequence). Sequenced: naive CD4+ T cells from PBMCs. As for subset: CD45RA+ positively selected. This chain connects TRBV19 to TRBJ1-5, with 10 bases matching TRBD1. The clonotype originates from a man aged 18 to 30 in good health. Some clones in this sample may be carry-over from other donors' samples. The chain's CDR3 is CASSPRQGASDQPQHF. CDR3 coding DNA: TGTGCCAGTAGTCCACGACAGGGGGCCTCGGATCAGCCCCAGCATTTT. Looking up the rest from reference TRBV19 and TRBJ1-5 gives the full variable domain: DGGITQSPKYLFRKEGQNVTLSCEQNLNHDAMYWYRQDPGQGLRLIYYSQIVNDFQKGDIAEGYSVSREKKESFPLTVTSAQKNPTAFYLCASSPRQGASDQPQHFGDGTRLSIL.